These T cell receptor beta chains were read from a single sample in a study of cytomegalovirus exposure and HLA in healthy donors. TCRdb's table, derived via immunoSEQ multiplex PCR, lists solely in-frame clones and lacks some. The table shows 160,000 or so clones, with 80% to 85% occurring only once. Sequenced input: PBMCs. These receptors originate from a woman aged 18 to 35 in good health and CMV-seronegative. Each CDR3 is given with its conserved first and last residue. A D gene is named only where the DNA matches it firmly. The size entry is marked missing in some rows and otherwise reads once, few, many or a size class.

NA,TRBV5-1,TRBJ1-1,NA,CASSSIVTSGLTEAFF,TGCGCCAGCAGCTCGATTGTGACCTCGGGGTTGACTGAAGCTTTCTTT
NA,TRBV5-5,TRBJ1-2,TRBD1,CASSVRPNGQGSSYGYTF,TGTGCCAGCAGCGTACGCCCGAATGGACAGGGGAGTAGCTATGGCTACACCTTC
NA,TRBV18,TRBJ1-3,NA,CASSPFSGSGNTIYF,TGTGCCAGCTCACCATTCTCGGGCTCTGGAAACACCATATATTTT
NA,TRBV2,TRBJ1-2,TRBD1,CASWARGRSGYTF,TGTGCCAGCTGGGCCAGGGGGCGATCTGGCTACACCTTC
NA,TRBV4-1,TRBJ1-1,TRBD1,CASSLGLRTGMNTEAFF,TGCGCCAGCAGCCTAGGGCTTCGGACAGGGATGAACACTGAAGCTTTCTTT
few,TRBV6-1,TRBJ1-2,NA,CASSDKGRANYGYTF,TGTGCCAGCAGCGATAAGGGGAGGGCCAACTATGGCTACACCTTC
NA,TRBV27,TRBJ2-3,TRBD1,CASSSLGTATDTQYF,TGTGCCAGCAGTTCTCTCGGGACAGCCACAGATACGCAGTATTTT
once,TRBV6-6,TRBJ2-4,NA,CASSYSSQKNSQYF,TGTGCCAGCAGTTACTCGAGCCAGAAAAACAGTCAGTACTTC
NA,TRBV5-4,TRBJ2-3,TRBD2,CASSQKAGALHTQYF,TGTGCCAGCAGCCAAAAAGCGGGGGCCCTACATACGCAGTATTTT
NA,TRBV28,TRBJ1-2,NA,CASTGHYGYTF,TGTGCCAGTACAGGGCACTATGGCTACACCTTC
NA,TRBV11-2,TRBJ1-5,NA,CASSLQASKNQPQHF,TGTGCCAGCAGCTTGCAGGCTTCGAAAAATCAGCCCCAGCATTTT
few,TRBV2,TRBJ1-1,NA,CASSPSWAKNTEAFF,TGTGCCAGCAGTCCGAGTTGGGCGAAGAACACTGAAGCTTTCTTT
NA,TRBV10-3,TRBJ1-2,TRBD1,CAISGQGYGYTF,TGTGCCATCTCCGGACAGGGGTATGGCTACACCTTC
NA,TRBV6-1,TRBJ1-2,NA,CASLAGQYGYTF,TGTGCCAGCCTGGCAGGGCAATATGGCTACACCTTC
NA,TRBV7-9,TRBJ1-2,TRBD1,CSSSGPPPGQAYGYTF,TGTTCCAGCAGCGGACCCCCACCGGGACAGGCCTATGGCTACACCTTC
NA,TRBV4-1,TRBJ2-2,NA,CASSQAAGELFF,TGCGCCAGCAGCCAAGCGGCCGGGGAGCTGTTTTTT
NA,TRBV6-1,TRBJ2-1,TRBD1,CASSEGGQVPYNEQFF,TGTGCCAGCAGTGAAGGGGGACAGGTTCCCTACAATGAGCAGTTCTTC
few,TRBV25-1,TRBJ1-1,NA,CASRNTGTPEAFF,TGTGCCAGCAGAAACACAGGGACACCTGAAGCTTTCTTT
NA,TRBV19,TRBJ2-1,NA,CASSTVRGNEQFF,TGTGCCAGTAGCACCGTCAGGGGAAATGAGCAGTTCTTC
NA,TRBV6-1,TRBJ1-2,NA,CASSEAPGMGYTF,TGTGCCAGCAGTGAAGCGCCAGGGATGGGATACACCTTC
NA,TRBV30,TRBJ2-7,NA,CAWSQNYEQYF,TGTGCCTGGAGTCAAAACTACGAGCAGTACTTC
NA,TRBV30,TRBJ2-2,NA,CAWSRTGELFF,TGTGCCTGGAGTAGGACAGGGGAGCTGTTTTTT
NA,TRBV27,TRBJ1-5,TRBD1,CASSTGASGNQPQHF,TGTGCCAGCAGCACAGGGGCGTCGGGCAATCAGCCCCAGCATTTT
few,TRBV13,TRBJ1-1,TRBD1,CASSGRDRAHTEAFF,TGTGCCAGCAGCGGCCGGGACAGGGCCCACACTGAAGCTTTCTTT
NA,TRBV4-1,TRBJ1-1,NA,CASSRGRTQNTEAFF,TGCGCCAGCAGCCGGGGGCGGACTCAAAACACTGAAGCTTTCTTT
NA,TRBV19,TRBJ2-2,TRBD2,CATSTGGVGIGELFF,TGTGCCACCTCGACCGGGGGGGTGGGGATCGGGGAGCTGTTTTTT
NA,TRBV7-8,TRBJ1-1,TRBD1,CASSVDRDPAFF,TGTGCCAGCAGCGTCGACAGGGACCCGGCTTTCTTT
NA,TRBV10-3,TRBJ1-5,TRBD1,CAISEGQGTAQPQHF,TGTGCCATCAGTGAAGGACAGGGGACCGCTCAGCCCCAGCATTTT
NA,TRBV5-1,TRBJ2-1,NA,CASSPQLVLNYNEQFF,TGCGCCAGCAGTCCACAACTAGTACTCAACTACAATGAGCAGTTCTTC
NA,TRBV5-1,TRBJ2-3,TRBD1,CASSLDGTASTDTQYF,TGCGCCAGCAGCTTGGACGGGACAGCAAGCACAGATACGCAGTATTTT
NA,TRBV6-5,TRBJ1-1,NA,CASRPGFMNTEAFF,TGTGCCAGCAGACCAGGGTTCATGAACACTGAAGCTTTCTTT
NA,TRBV29-1,TRBJ2-7,TRBD1,CSVVGQGAENEQYF,TGCAGCGTTGTAGGACAGGGGGCAGAGAACGAGCAGTACTTC
NA,TRBV10-3,TRBJ2-2,NA,CAISDEGSVNTGELFF,TGTGCCATCAGTGACGAGGGCTCGGTGAACACCGGGGAGCTGTTTTTT
NA,TRBV5-6,TRBJ2-7,TRBD1,CASSSQGPEQYF,TGTGCCAGCAGCTCACAGGGGCCCGAGCAGTACTTC
NA,TRBV5-6,TRBJ2-7,NA,CASSLASGEQYF,TGTGCCAGCAGCTTGGCCTCCGGGGAGCAGTACTTC
NA,TRBV5-5,TRBJ1-1,TRBD1,CASSFTGAEAFF,TGTGCCAGCAGCTTCACAGGGGCTGAAGCTTTCTTT
NA,TRBV6-1,TRBJ2-5,NA,CASRFVGGHGETQYF,TGTGCCAGCAGATTTGTCGGGGGGCACGGAGAGACCCAGTACTTC
NA,TRBV7-9,TRBJ2-1,TRBD2,CASSSSGGSFWHEQFF,TGTGCCAGCAGCTCCAGCGGGGGCTCCTTTTGGCATGAGCAGTTCTTC
NA,TRBV7-9,TRBJ2-1,TRBD2,CASRTGLANNEQFF,TGTGCCAGCAGGACGGGACTAGCTAACAATGAGCAGTTCTTC
NA,TRBV11-2,TRBJ1-1,NA,CASHIGGLGTEAFF,TGTGCCAGCCACATTGGGGGCTTAGGCACTGAAGCTTTCTTT
NA,TRBV19,TRBJ1-1,TRBD1,CASSIGVRGLFSTEAFF,TGTGCCAGTAGTATAGGGGTCAGGGGGTTATTTTCGACTGAAGCTTTCTTT
NA,TRBV5-4,TRBJ2-1,TRBD1,CASSYKSGTGAQFF,TGTGCCAGCAGCTACAAGTCCGGGACAGGGGCTCAGTTCTTC